This TCR beta chain came from a study of cytomegalovirus exposure and HLA in healthy donors. The PCR contained 60 Vbeta and 13 Jbeta primers. In the study's own analysis: In a later analysis, 80 million or so unique TCR beta chains included roughly 11 million shared by two or more donors. Measured with immunoSEQ multiplex PCR; TCRdb has only the in-frame clones, and not every one. That table supplies the V and J calls and clone size; D and trimming were determined from the DNA. The repertoire holds some 170,000 clones, with approximately 78% as singletons. The germline V and J ends were trimmed by 0 bases and 2 bases, with 15 bases remaining between them. This CDR3 has 16 residues. CDR1 and CDR2 (germline): SGHTS, YDEGEE. Study results and caveats: In a later analysis, at a false discovery rate of 0.05, approximately 16,000 TCR beta sequences matched HLA alleles.

On this clone: Its antigen is unknown.

The chain couples TRBV5-8 to TRBJ2-7; tentative D call: TRBD1 (6 bases). The TCR was taken from a woman in her 30s in good health and CMV-seropositive. Sequencing was performed on PBMCs. The CDR3 region is CASSLGSWTETYEQYF. CDR3 DNA sequence: TGTGCCAGCAGCTTGGGCTCTTGGACAGAAACCTACGAGCAGTACTTC.